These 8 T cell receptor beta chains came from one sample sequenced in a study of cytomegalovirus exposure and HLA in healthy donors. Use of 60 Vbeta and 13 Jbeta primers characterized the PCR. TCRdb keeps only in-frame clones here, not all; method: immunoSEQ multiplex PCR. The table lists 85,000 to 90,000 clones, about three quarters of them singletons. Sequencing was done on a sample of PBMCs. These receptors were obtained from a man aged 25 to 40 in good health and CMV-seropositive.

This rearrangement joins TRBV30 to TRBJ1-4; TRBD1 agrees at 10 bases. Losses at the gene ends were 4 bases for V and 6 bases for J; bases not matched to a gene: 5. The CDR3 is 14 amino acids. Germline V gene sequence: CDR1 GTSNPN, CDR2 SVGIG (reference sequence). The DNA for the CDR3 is TGTGCCTGGACCTGGACAGGGGGTTATGAAAAACTGTTTTTT. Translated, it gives CAWTWTGGYEKLFF.

The CDR3 DNA reads as TGCGCCAGCAGCTTGTGGAGGCACTATTCACCCCTCCACTTT. It yields the protein CASSLWRHYSPLHF. This chain connects TRBV5-1 to TRBJ1-6; no firm D call. Germline V gives CDR1 SGHRS, CDR2 YFSETQ. The CDR3 is 14 amino acids. Trimming shortened V by 1 base and J by 8 bases, and 10 bases separated the two germline ends.

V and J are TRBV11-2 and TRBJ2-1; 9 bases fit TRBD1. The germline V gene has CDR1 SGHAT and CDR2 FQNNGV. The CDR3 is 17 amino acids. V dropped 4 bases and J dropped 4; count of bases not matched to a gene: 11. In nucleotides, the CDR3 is TGTGCCAGCAGCTCCCCGCGGACAGGGGATTTTTACAATGAGCAGTTCTTC. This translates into CASSSPRTGDFYNEQFF. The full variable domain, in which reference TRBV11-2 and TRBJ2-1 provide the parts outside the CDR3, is EAGVAQSPRYKIIEKRQSVAFWCNPISGHATLYWYQQILGQGPKLLIQFQNNGVVDDSQLPKDRFSAERLKGVDSTLKIQPAKLEDSAVYLCASSSPRTGDFYNEQFFGPGTRLTVL.

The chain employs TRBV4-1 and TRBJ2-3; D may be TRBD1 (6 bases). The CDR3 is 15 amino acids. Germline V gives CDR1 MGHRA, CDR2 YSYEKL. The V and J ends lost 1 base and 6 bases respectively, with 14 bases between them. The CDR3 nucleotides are TGCGCCAGCAGCCAAGGAGGGGGTAGAGCTGATACGCAGTATTTT. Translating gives CASSQGGGRADTQYF.

The CDR3 protein is CASSMPGDNSNQPQHF. The CDR3 nucleotides are TGTGCCAGTAGTATGCCAGGTGACAATAGCAATCAGCCCCAGCATTTT. The chain links TRBV19 to TRBJ1-5; no clear D gene. The germline V gene has CDR1 LNHDA and CDR2 SQIVND (reference sequence). Trimming removed 3 bases from V and 0 bases from J, with 12 bases in between. The CDR3 has 16 amino acids.

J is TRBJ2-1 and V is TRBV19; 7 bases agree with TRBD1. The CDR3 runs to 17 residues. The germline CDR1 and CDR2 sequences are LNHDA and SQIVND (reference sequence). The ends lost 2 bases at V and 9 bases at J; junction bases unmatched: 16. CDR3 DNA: TGTGCCAGTAGTATATCGGGTGGCAGGGGGTCTCGTGCTGAGCAGTTCTTC. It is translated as CASSISGGRGSRAEQFF. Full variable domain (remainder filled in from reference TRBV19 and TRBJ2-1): DGGITQSPKYLFRKEGQNVTLSCEQNLNHDAMYWYRQDPGQGLRLIYYSQIVNDFQKGDIAEGYSVSREKKESFPLTVTSAQKNPTAFYLCASSISGGRGSRAEQFFGPGTRLTVL.

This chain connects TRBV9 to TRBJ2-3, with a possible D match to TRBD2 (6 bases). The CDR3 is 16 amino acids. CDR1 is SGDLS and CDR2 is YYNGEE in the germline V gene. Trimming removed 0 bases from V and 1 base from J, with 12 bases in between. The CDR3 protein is CASSVGSRLGTDTQYF. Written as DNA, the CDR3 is TGTGCCAGCAGCGTAGGTTCGCGACTAGGCACAGATACGCAGTATTTT.

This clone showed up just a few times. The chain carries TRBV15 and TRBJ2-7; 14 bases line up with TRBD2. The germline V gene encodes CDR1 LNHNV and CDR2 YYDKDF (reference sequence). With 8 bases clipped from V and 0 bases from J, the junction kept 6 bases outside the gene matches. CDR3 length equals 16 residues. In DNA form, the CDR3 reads TGTGCCACCGGACTAGCGGGGGGCTCCGGCTCCTACGAGCAGTACTTC. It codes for CATGLAGGSGSYEQYF. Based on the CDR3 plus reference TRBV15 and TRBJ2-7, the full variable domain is DAMVIQNPRYQVTQFGKPVTLSCSQTLNHNVMYWYQQKSSQAPKLLFHYYDKDFNNEADTPDNFQSRRPNTSFCFLDIRSPGLGDTAMYLCATGLAGGSGSYEQYFGPGTRLTVT.